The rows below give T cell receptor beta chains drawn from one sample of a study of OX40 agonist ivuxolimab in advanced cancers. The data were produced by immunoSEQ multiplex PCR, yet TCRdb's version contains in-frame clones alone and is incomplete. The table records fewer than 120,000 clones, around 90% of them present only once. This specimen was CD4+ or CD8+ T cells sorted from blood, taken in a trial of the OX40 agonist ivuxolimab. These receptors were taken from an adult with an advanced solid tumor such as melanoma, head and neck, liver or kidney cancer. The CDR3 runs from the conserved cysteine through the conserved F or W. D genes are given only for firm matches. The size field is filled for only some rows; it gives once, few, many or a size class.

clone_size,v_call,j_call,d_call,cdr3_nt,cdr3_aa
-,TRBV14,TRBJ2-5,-,TGTGCCAGCAGCCAATTGATAGGGTCGCAAGGAGGGACCCAGTACTTC,CASSQLIGSQGGTQYF
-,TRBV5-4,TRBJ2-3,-,TGTGCCAGCAGCTTAGGACTTAGCACAGATACGCAGTATTTT,CASSLGLSTDTQYF
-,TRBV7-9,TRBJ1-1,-,TGTGCCAGCAGCGAAGTCCCTTTAGAAGCTTTCTTT,CASSEVPLEAFF
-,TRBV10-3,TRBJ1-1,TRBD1,TGTGCCATCAGTGAGTCTTTGGACAGGGGCACTGAAGCTTTCTTT,CAISESLDRGTEAFF
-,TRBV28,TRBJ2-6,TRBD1,TGTGCCAGCAGTCAGGGGGTTAAGGCCAACGTCCTGACTTTC,CASSQGVKANVLTF
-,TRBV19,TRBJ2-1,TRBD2,TGTGCCAGTAGTATCGCTAGCGGGATGGGTGAGCAGTTCTTC,CASSIASGMGEQFF
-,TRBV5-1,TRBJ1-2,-,TGCGCCAGCAGCCAGATGGGCTATGGCTACACCTTC,CASSQMGYGYTF
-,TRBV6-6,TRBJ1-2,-,TGTGCCAGCGGGCCGGGTCCTCAAGCTAACTATGGCTACACCTTC,CASGPGPQANYGYTF
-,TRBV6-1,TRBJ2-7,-,TGTGCCAGCAGCAGGGCTTATATCGAGCAGTACTTC,CASSRAYIEQYF
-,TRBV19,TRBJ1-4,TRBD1,TGTGCCAGTAGCCTCCGAGGGACAGGGCAAATGGTCCTGAATGAAAAACTGTTTTTT,CASSLRGTGQMVLNEKLFF
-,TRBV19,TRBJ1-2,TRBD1,TGTGCCAGTAGTAACCTCCCCGGGACAGGGGGCTTTCTTCTTATCTATGGCTACACCTTC,CASSNLPGTGGFLLIYGYTF
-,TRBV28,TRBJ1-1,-,TGTGCCAGCAGTTTATATAAGGGGGGCACTGAAGCTTTCTTT,CASSLYKGGTEAFF
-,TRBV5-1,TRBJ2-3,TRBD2,TGCGCCAGCGTCAGTAGCGGGGGGGCCACAGATACGCAGTATTTT,CASVSSGGATDTQYF
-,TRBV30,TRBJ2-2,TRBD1,TGTGCCTCGAGTAGAGGGACAGGGATCGAGGGCGGGGAGCTGTTTTTT,CASSRGTGIEGGELFF
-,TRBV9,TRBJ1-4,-,TGTGCCAGCAGTGTCAGTAACACTAATGAAAAACTGTTTTTT,CASSVSNTNEKLFF
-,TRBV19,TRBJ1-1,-,TGTGCCAGTTCAATGACTCCGGGATCTGAAGCTTTCTTT,CASSMTPGSEAFF
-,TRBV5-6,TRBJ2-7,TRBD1,TGTGCCAGCAACCTTAGGGACAGGCTTACCTACGAGCAGTACTTC,CASNLRDRLTYEQYF
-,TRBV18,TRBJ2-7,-,TGTGCCAGCTCACGGGATAGCCACGAGCAGTACTTC,CASSRDSHEQYF
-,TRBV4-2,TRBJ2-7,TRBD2,TGTGCCAGCAGCCAAGGTAGCGGGGAGGGATGGGAAGAGCAGTACTTC,CASSQGSGEGWEEQYF
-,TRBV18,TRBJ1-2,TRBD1,TGTGCCAGCTCACGAGGGACAGGGGGCGTCTATGGCTACACCTTC,CASSRGTGGVYGYTF
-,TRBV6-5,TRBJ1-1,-,TGTGCCAGCAGTGCACTCAGGGTACAGAACACTGAAGCTTTCTTT,CASSALRVQNTEAFF
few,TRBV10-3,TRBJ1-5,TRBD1,TGTGCAGGCGGACAGGGTGGCGATCAGCCCCAGCATTTT,CAGGQGGDQPQHF
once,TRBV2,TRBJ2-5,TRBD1,TGTGCCAGCACGACAGGGTTTCAGGAGACCCAGTACTTC,CASTTGFQETQYF
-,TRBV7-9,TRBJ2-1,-,TGTGCCAGCATCCTTTGGGGTTCCAATGAGCAGTTCTTC,CASILWGSNEQFF
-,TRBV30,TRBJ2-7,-,TGTGCCTGGAGTGCTATCCTCTACGAGCAGTACTTC,CAWSAILYEQYF
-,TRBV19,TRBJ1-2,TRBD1,TGTGCCAGTAGGAATACAGGGGGCAGATATGGCTACACCTTC,CASRNTGGRYGYTF
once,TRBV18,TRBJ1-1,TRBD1,TGTGCCAGCTCACCACCGACAGGGTTGGCTTTCTTT,CASSPPTGLAFF
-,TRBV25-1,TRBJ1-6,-,TGTGCCAGCAGTCCCTTTAATAATTCACCCCTCCACTTT,CASSPFNNSPLHF
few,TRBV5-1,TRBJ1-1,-,TGCGCCAGCAGCTTGGCATGGGGTAGCACTGAAGCTTTCTTT,CASSLAWGSTEAFF
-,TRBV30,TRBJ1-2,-,TGTGCCTGGAGTGTATTGGTCCGGGACACTAACTATGGCTACACCTTC,CAWSVLVRDTNYGYTF
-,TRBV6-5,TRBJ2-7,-,TGTGCCAGCAGTTACAGGACCTACGAGCAGTACTTC,CASSYRTYEQYF
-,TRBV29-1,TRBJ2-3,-,TGCAGCGTTGGAGCGGACAGAAGCACAGATACGCAGTATTTT,CSVGADRSTDTQYF
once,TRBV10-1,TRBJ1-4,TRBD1,TGCGCCAGCAGTGAGCCAAGACAGGGGGCTAATGAAAAACTGTTTTTT,CASSEPRQGANEKLFF
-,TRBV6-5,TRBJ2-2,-,TGTGCCAGCAGGCCCCAGGGGGGCCCCGCCGGGGAGCTGTTTTTT,CASRPQGGPAGELFF
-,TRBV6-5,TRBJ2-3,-,TGTGCCAGCCGATACGATGATACGCAGTATTTT,CASRYDDTQYF
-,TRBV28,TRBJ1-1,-,TGTGCCAGCAGTGCCGGGAACACTGAAGCTTTCTTT,CASSAGNTEAFF
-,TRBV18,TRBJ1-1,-,TGTGCCAGCTCACCAGGGCGTAGTGTTGAAGCTTTCTTT,CASSPGRSVEAFF
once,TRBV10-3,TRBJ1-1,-,TGTGCCATCGGCTCTCAAGGAGGAGTCATTGAAGCTTTCTTT,CAIGSQGGVIEAFF
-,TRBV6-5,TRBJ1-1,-,TGTGCCAGCAGATCGACAGTGCGCATGAACACTGAAGCTTTCTTT,CASRSTVRMNTEAFF
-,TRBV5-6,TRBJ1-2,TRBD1,TGTGCCAGCAGCAAGGGACAGGACTTCTATGGCTACACCTTC,CASSKGQDFYGYTF
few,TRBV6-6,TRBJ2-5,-,TGTGCCAGCAGTTACCAAGAGACCCAGTACTTC,CASSYQETQYF
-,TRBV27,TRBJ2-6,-,TGTGCCAGCAGTTTATCTCCGAACTCTGGGGCCAACGTCCTGACTTTC,CASSLSPNSGANVLTF
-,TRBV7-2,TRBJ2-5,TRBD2,TGTGCCAGCAGCCACACTAGCGGGAAAGAGACCCAGTACTTC,CASSHTSGKETQYF
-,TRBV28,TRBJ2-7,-,TGTGCCAGCAGCATTCCCGAGGGGGGCGAGCAGTACTTC,CASSIPEGGEQYF
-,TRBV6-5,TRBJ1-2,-,TGTGCCAGCAGTCGACTCCCTAACTATGGCTACACCTTC,CASSRLPNYGYTF
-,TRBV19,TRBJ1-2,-,TGTGCCAGTAGTATAGTGGAGACGGATGGCTACACCTTC,CASSIVETDGYTF
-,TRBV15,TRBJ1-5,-,TGTGCCACCAGCAGAGGAGGGACTGGAGGCAATCAGCCCCAGCATTTT,CATSRGGTGGNQPQHF
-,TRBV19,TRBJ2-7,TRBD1,TGTGCCAGTCGCCGTCGGGACAGATACGAGCAGTACTTC,CASRRRDRYEQYF
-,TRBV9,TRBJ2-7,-,TGTGCCAGCAGCCAAGGGGAATGGGCCTACGAGCAGTACTTC,CASSQGEWAYEQYF
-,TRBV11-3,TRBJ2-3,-,TGTGCCAGCAGCGTAACAGGTTCCACAGATACGCAGTATTTT,CASSVTGSTDTQYF
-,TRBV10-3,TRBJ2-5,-,TGTGCCATCAGTGGGATGCGAGAAGAGACCCAGTACTTC,CAISGMREETQYF
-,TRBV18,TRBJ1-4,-,TGTGCCAGCTCACCAGCTCTGAAGGGGGGTAATGAAAAACTGTTTTTT,CASSPALKGGNEKLFF
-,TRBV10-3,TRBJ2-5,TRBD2,TGTGCCATCTCAGGGACTAGCGAATACCAAGAGACCCAGTACTTC,CAISGTSEYQETQYF